This is a list of T cell receptor beta chains from one sample in a study of cytomegalovirus exposure and HLA in healthy donors. The table came from immunoSEQ multiplex PCR; TCRdb's copy has only in-frame clones and leaves some out. The data show 85,000 to 130,000 clones, 70% to 80% seen once. The sample was PBMCs. These receptors were taken from a female donor in good health and CMV-seropositive. Each CDR3 is given with its conserved first and last residue. Clone size is shown for a subset of rows, as once, few, many or a class of expanded clone.

>NA|TRBV5-5
CASSLGGTGAYGYTF
>NA|TRBV11-2
CASSLDERLAGGDTQYF
>once|TRBV18
CASSPTRTSTDTQYF
>NA|TRBV5-4
CASSVGGEQYF
>once|TRBV4-3
CASSQEGAGRQLWGYTF
>once|TRBV5-4
CASSLPSGSNEQYF
>NA|TRBV10-3
CAITRDRGSYEQYF
>NA|TRBV30
CAWSVTLGSQETQYF
>few|TRBV2
CASSVAGGHNEQFF
>few|TRBV6-1
CASSITYEQYF
>few|TRBV7-5
CVRSTRWTGTEKLFF
>NA|TRBV27
CASSLSSAGAQPQHF
>NA|TRBV11-2
CASSAGTDTQYF
>few|TRBV15
CATSRVAGLNEKLFF
>NA|TRBV19
CASSLGLSLYEQYF
>NA|TRBV9
CASSVDREGQETQYF
>NA|TRBV5-1
CASSLRGAGTDTQYF
>NA|TRBV7-2
CASSPIGGSGSEQYF
>NA|TRBV7-2
CASSLGSFNEQFF
>NA|TRBV29-1
CSVPFGYGYTF
>NA|TRBV5-6
CASSPGGGTEAFF
>NA|TRBV29-1
CSVEAQRGTGRGYTF
>NA|TRBV2
CASSEQFSEAFF
>NA|TRBV19
CASSTAGTGAITEAFF
>NA|TRBV10-2
CASSDWTGGGEKLFF
>NA|TRBV2
CASTKRGAQETQYF
>NA|TRBV15
CATSRGNTGSGNTIYF
>NA|TRBV4-3
CASSQVGGAGYGYTF
>NA|TRBV11-1
CASSSGWDRGFSYEQYF
>NA|TRBV5-5
CASSLAGTGENLGGYTF
>NA|TRBV5-1
CASSAVVGRETQYF
>once|TRBV19
CASSIVGTGAINEQFF
>few|TRBV5-1
CASSSYKTSGPYEQYF
>NA|TRBV6-1
CASSEGTGDWGTEAFF
>NA|TRBV5-1
CASSTGTGTYNEQFF
>NA|TRBV6-6
CASKVQGWAGELFF
>NA|TRBV18
CASSPGSSYEQYF
>NA|TRBV6-1
CASSPYRGGDGYTF
>NA|TRBV7-2
CASSSSGGREQYF
>NA|TRBV2
CASRGALGDTEAFF
>NA|TRBV20-1
CSVTGNYGYTF
>few|TRBV27
CASSIADAGTQYF
>NA|TRBV4-3
CASSQFKGYTGELFF
>NA|TRBV29-1
CSVELGTAYNEQFF
>once|TRBV29-1
CSVAQRESTDTQYF
>NA|TRBV18
CASSRTDNQPQHF
>NA|TRBV7-9
CASSSFYRDRLSNYGYTF
>NA|TRBV7-9
CSSSLGGTSGLYGYTF
>NA|TRBV16
CASSLARDRGTGYTF
>NA|TRBV6-5
CASSPRRGDQPQHF
>once|TRBV19
CASSTTGTNEKLFF
>NA|TRBV7-2
CASKNPGFSYNSPLHF
>NA|TRBV18
CASSSTTSGLSYEQYF